This passage covers 32 T cell receptor beta chains from one sample sequenced in a study of technical replicates of blood from four donors. Here immunoSEQ multiplex PCR was the method, and the copy in TCRdb shows in-frame clones only, minus some. The data contain some 60,000 clones, over 85% of them seen just once; the ten biggest clones take up less than 3.5%. Material for sequencing was PBMCs. The origin of the receptors is a human donor in good health. Some clones in this sample may be carry-over from other donors' samples.

The gene calls are TRBV6-1 and TRBJ2-7, with 8 bases aligning to TRBD1. Germline CDR1 reads MNHNS; CDR2 reads SASEGT. Trimming cost V 6 bases and J 2 bases; bases outside gene matches: 9. The CDR3 runs 15 residues. Here the CDR3 DNA reads TGTGCCAGCAGGGCGTCAGGGGGCCGAACCTACGAGCAGTACTTC. It translates to CASRASGGRTYEQYF.

The V call is TRBV7-9, the J call TRBJ2-7, with D perhaps matching TRBD1 (5 bases). Trimming pared 3 bases from V and 5 bases from J, leaving 20 bases between. Germline values: CDR1 SEHNR, CDR2 FQNEAQ (reference sequence). The CDR3 loop spans 16 amino acids. The CDR3 region is CASSFKPPQGPDEQYF. The CDR3 nucleotides are TGTGCCAGCAGCTTTAAACCCCCGCAGGGTCCGGACGAGCAGTACTTC.

This chain connects TRBV7-7 to TRBJ1-1, with D unclear. The CDR3 totals 13 residues. The germline V gene encodes CDR1 SSHAT and CDR2 FNYEAQ (reference sequence). V lost 5 bases and J 1 base, leaving 8 bases between the germline ends. The CDR3 region is CASSTTENTEAFF. The CDR3 nucleotides are TGTGCCAGCAGCACCACAGAGAACACTGAAGCTTTCTTT. The full variable domain, rest sourced from reference TRBV7-7 and TRBJ1-1, is GAGVSQSPRYKVTKRGQDVTLRCDPISSHATLYWYQQALGQGPEFLTYFNYEAQPDKSGLPSDRFSAERPEGSISTLTIQRTEQRDSAMYRCASSTTENTEAFFGQGTRLTVV.

J is TRBJ1-1 and V is TRBV30, with TRBD1 as a possible D gene (5 bases). The CDR3 loop spans 14 amino acids. The germline V gene encodes CDR1 GTSNPN and CDR2 SVGIG (reference sequence). V dropped 2 bases and J dropped 0 bases, with 10 bases sitting between them. CDR3 amino acids: CAWSIDSMNTEAFF. As DNA, the CDR3 is TGTGCCTGGAGTATTGACAGCATGAACACTGAAGCTTTCTTT.

The chain couples TRBV6-9 to TRBJ1-5; D is possibly TRBD1 (5 bases). V was pared by 0 bases and J by 2 bases, with 8 bases between. CDR1 MNHGY and CDR2 SVAAGI come from the germline V gene. The CDR3 sequence is 15 residues long. In DNA, the CDR3 is TGTGCCAGCAGTTATTCAGAAGGGGGCAATCAGCCCCAGCATTTT. Translated: CASSYSEGGNQPQHF.

This chain joins TRBV2 and TRBJ1-5, with TRBD1 identical over 12 bases. This CDR3 has 14 residues. Trimming removed 8 bases from V and 7 bases from J; junction bases left unmatched: 6. The germline V gene encodes CDR1 SNHLY and CDR2 FYNNEI. The CDR3 region has the DNA TGTGCCAGCGGCGGGACAGGGGGCTCGCAGCCCCAGCATTTT. Translated: CASGGTGGSQPQHF.

This chain connects TRBV6-5 to TRBJ1-6; 7 bases are a match to TRBD1. Trimming cost V 6 bases and J 7 bases; bases outside gene matches: 3. The CDR3 loop spans 13 amino acids. The V gene's germline CDR1 is MNHEY and CDR2 SVGAGI. This CDR3 reads CASRRDRNSPLHF. CDR3 nucleotide sequence: TGTGCCAGCAGACGGGACAGAAATTCACCCCTCCACTTT.

V usage is TRBV15 and J usage is TRBJ2-6; the D is unclear. Trimming cost V 4 bases and J 1 base, with 8 bases left between them. Germline lookup yields CDR1 LNHNV and CDR2 YYDKDF (reference sequence). The length of the CDR3 is 15 residues. The CDR3 DNA follows: TGTGCCACCAGCAATGTCAATTCTGGGGCCAACGTCCTGACTTTC. Protein sequence: CATSNVNSGANVLTF.

The V and J genes are TRBV7-2 and TRBJ2-5, with D unresolved. The CDR3 is 11 residues long. The V gene lost 5 bases and the J gene lost 5 bases, with 6 bases spanning the gap. In germline, CDR1 is SGHTA, CDR2 FQGNSA. In DNA form, the CDR3 reads TGTGCCAGCAGCAATGCGGAGACCCAGTACTTC. Amino acids: CASSNAETQYF. Together with reference TRBV7-2 and TRBJ2-5, the CDR3 gives the full variable domain: GAGVSQSPSNKVTEKGKDVELRCDPISGHTALYWYRQSLGQGLEFLIYFQGNSAPDKSGLPSDRFSAERTGGSVSTLTIQRTQQEDSAVYLCASSNAETQYFGPGTRLLVL.

V and J are TRBV6-6 and TRBJ2-5; no clear D gene. CDR1 is MNHNY, CDR2 SVGAGI, per germline (reference sequence). There are 12 residues in the CDR3. Trimming took off 10 bases at V and 5 bases at J, with 14 bases between the two ends. In DNA, the CDR3 is TGTGCCACCTCTAGGATCCGGGAGACCCAGTACTTC. Residues: CATSRIRETQYF.

This clone was seen a single time. The chain links TRBV10-3 to TRBJ1-2; the D is unclear. The CDR3 sequence is 12 residues long. V was cut by 3 bases and J by 4 bases, with 6 bases left in between. The germline V gene encodes CDR1 ENHRY and CDR2 SYGVKD. CDR3 residues: CAISETSYGYTF. The CDR3 DNA reads as TGTGCCATCAGTGAAACCAGCTATGGCTACACCTTC.

The gene calls are TRBV18 and TRBJ1-2; 7 bases line up with TRBD1. J was trimmed by 3 bases and V by 2 bases; bases with no gene match: 12. This CDR3 has 17 residues. CDR1 is KGHSH, CDR2 LQKENI, per germline. This CDR3 reads CASSPYTTGFNHYGYTF. The DNA of the CDR3 is TGTGCCAGCTCACCATACACGACAGGGTTTAACCACTATGGCTACACCTTC.

V gene TRBV15 combines with J gene TRBJ2-5, with 12 bases matching TRBD2. This CDR3 comprises 17 residues. The V and J ends lost 6 bases and 5 bases, in that order; junction bases with no gene match: 13. CDR1 and CDR2 from the germline V gene are LNHNV and YYDKDF (reference sequence). The CDR3 bases are TGTGCCACCAGGGCCCGGACTAGCGGGACTCCTGGGGAGACCCAGTACTTC. Its translation: CATRARTSGTPGETQYF.

This chain links TRBV9 with TRBJ2-5; 13 bases line up with TRBD2. This CDR3 region has 16 residues. V shed 3 bases, J shed 5 bases, and the junction held 7 bases outside the gene matches. Germline V CDR1 and CDR2: SGDLS, YYNGEE. CDR3 nucleotide sequence: TGTGCCAGCAGCGCTGAGACTAGCGGGGGGTGGGAGACCCAGTACTTC. This translates into CASSAETSGGWETQYF.

This rearrangement joins TRBV7-2 to TRBJ1-1; no clear D. This CDR3 region has 15 residues. V shed 4 bases and J shed 5 bases, with 17 bases lying between them. The germline V gene encodes CDR1 SGHTA and CDR2 FQGNSA. The CDR3 DNA is TGTGCCAGCAGCTCCCGACCCCAAACGGGGACTGAAGCTTTCTTT. Translating gives CASSSRPQTGTEAFF.

V and J are TRBV6-1 and TRBJ1-5; D is uncertain. The ends were cut back, 3 bases at V and 9 bases at J, with 15 bases in the middle. This CDR3 is built from 14 residues. Per the germline V gene, CDR1 is MNHNS and CDR2 is SASEGT. CDR3 region: CASSDREKERPQHF. The CDR3 region has the DNA TGTGCCAGCAGTGACCGGGAAAAGGAAAGGCCCCAGCATTTT.

V is TRBV4-1 and J is TRBJ2-5; tentatively, D is TRBD2 (6 bases). Germline values: CDR1 MGHRA, CDR2 YSYEKL. V lost 6 bases to trimming and J lost 2 bases, with 22 bases between them. This CDR3 comprises 17 residues. CDR3 protein: CASSWGRVAVDQETQYF. For the CDR3, the DNA is TGCGCCAGCAGTTGGGGCCGAGTAGCGGTGGATCAAGAGACCCAGTACTTC.

The rearrangement links TRBV6-4 to TRBJ2-3; TRBD2 agrees at 8 bases. Losses at the gene ends were 6 bases for V and 3 bases for J; bases not matched to a gene: 5. The germline V gene has CDR1 MRHNA and CDR2 SNTAGT. CDR3 length: 14 residues. The CDR3 nucleotides read TGTGCCAGCAGCCCGGGGGGGTGGACAGATACGCAGTATTTT. It is translated as CASSPGGWTDTQYF.

The V and J genes are TRBV10-1 and TRBJ2-2; possibly TRBD2 for D (7 bases). Trimming removed 6 bases at V and 1 base at J, with 12 bases between. Germline CDR1 WNHNN, CDR2 SYGVQD (reference sequence). The CDR3 has 15 amino acids. CDR3 amino acids: CASRGGHGNTGELFF. CDR3 bases: TGCGCCAGCAGGGGGGGGCATGGGAACACCGGGGAGCTGTTTTTT.

The rearrangement uses TRBV6-4 and TRBJ2-1, with 11 bases matching TRBD2. The J segment lost 12 bases and the V segment lost 4 bases, leaving 2 bases of the junction unmatched. The CDR3 is 12 residues long. Germline V CDR1 and CDR2: MRHNA, SNTAGT. The CDR3 DNA is TGTGCCAGCAGTGTAGCGGGAGGGCGGCAGTTCTTC. Translated: CASSVAGGRQFF.

The CDR3 DNA is TGTGCCACCAGCAGAGCCGCGGAGACCCAGTACTTC. This encodes CATSRAAETQYF. The chain uses TRBV15 and TRBJ2-5; no definite D call. Deletions cut 1 base from V and 5 bases from J, with 5 bases between. CDR1 and CDR2 (germline): LNHNV, YYDKDF (reference sequence). The CDR3 has 12 residues.

V is TRBV6-1 and J is TRBJ2-6, with 7 bases that match TRBD1. The germline gives CDR1 MNHNS, CDR2 SASEGT. Trimming took 7 bases from V and 2 from J; bases not matched to a gene: 5. The CDR3 runs 15 residues. The DNA for the CDR3 is TGTGCCAGCAATGGGGACAGAGCTGGGGCCAACGTCCTGACTTTC. It encodes CASNGDRAGANVLTF.

The rearrangement links TRBV15 to TRBJ1-2, with 8 nucleotides matching TRBD1. The ends lost 1 base at V and 6 bases at J; junction bases unmatched: 7. The germline V gene encodes CDR1 LNHNV and CDR2 YYDKDF (reference sequence). This CDR3 is 15 amino acids long. CDR3 DNA sequence: TGTGCCACCAGCAGAGGGGACAGGTCGGGGGATGGCTACACCTTC. This codes for CATSRGDRSGDGYTF.

This clone appeared once. V and J are TRBV6-5 and TRBJ2-3; 8 bases align to TRBD2. After removal of 6 bases from V and 1 base from J, the junction contained 6 bases not matched to a gene. This CDR3 has 15 residues. Germline V lookup: CDR1 MNHEY, CDR2 SVGAGI. The CDR3 DNA sequence: TGTGCCAGCAGCCTCCGCGGGGGGCGCACAGATACGCAGTATTTT. Translating it yields CASSLRGGRTDTQYF.

The chain joins TRBV29-1 to TRBJ2-2; D is possibly TRBD1 (6 bases). Trimming pared 4 bases from V and 1 base from J, leaving 7 bases between. This CDR3 has 13 amino acids. CDR1 is SQVTM and CDR2 is ANQGSEA in the germline V gene. The CDR3 coding sequence is TGCAGCGTTGTGACAGGGAACACCGGGGAGCTGTTTTTT. As protein: CSVVTGNTGELFF.

Comment on this clone: Mismatch with germline at one junction end may stem from a read error. This sequence joins TRBV7-2 and TRBJ2-3; 16 bases align to TRBD2. CDR3 length equals 16 residues. Germline CDR1 is SGHTA and CDR2 is FQGNSA. This CDR3 reads CASSPRLTGTSGRVHF. In DNA, the CDR3 is TGTGCCAGCAGCCCACGATTAACCGGGACTAGCGGGAGGGTTCATTTT.

The chain uses TRBV11-3 and TRBJ2-1, with D uncertain. The CDR3 loop spans 12 amino acids. V was shortened by 0 bases and J by 7 bases, with 4 bases between the two germline ends. Germline loops: CDR1 SGHNT, CDR2 YENEEA. This CDR3 is CASSLDLNEQFF. CDR3 bases: TGTGCCAGCAGCTTAGATCTGAATGAGCAGTTCTTC.

This chain links TRBV7-2 with TRBJ2-5; a weak D match, TRBD2 (5 bases). The CDR3 is 17 residues long. CDR1 is SGHTA, CDR2 FQGNSA, per germline. Trimming removed 0 bases from V and 7 bases from J, with 21 bases in between. The CDR3: CASSLAASAHGVGTQYF. The DNA for the CDR3 is TGTGCCAGCAGCTTAGCAGCCTCAGCGCACGGGGTTGGGACCCAGTACTTC.

The chain has TRBV2 and TRBJ2-2, with D possibly TRBD2 on 6 matching bases. Looked up from germline, CDR1 is SNHLY and CDR2 is FYNNEI. CDR3 length equals 13 residues. V dropped 8 bases and J dropped 3 bases, with 10 bases sitting between them. CDR3 nucleotide sequence: TGTGCCAGCCGACGGGAGTACACCGGGGAGCTGTTTTTT. This encodes CASRREYTGELFF. Full variable domain (missing parts from reference TRBV2 and TRBJ2-2): EPEVTQTPSHQVTQMGQEVILRCVPISNHLYFYWYRQILGQKVEFLVSFYNNEISEKSEIFDDQFSVERPDGSNFTLKIRSTKLEDSAMYFCASRREYTGELFFGEGSRLTVL.

The V and J genes are TRBV20-1 and TRBJ1-3; the D gene is possibly TRBD1 (6 bases). V was shortened by 3 bases and J by 16 bases, with 16 bases between the two germline ends. The CDR3 totals 11 residues. Per the germline V gene, CDR1 is DFQATT and CDR2 is SNEGSKA (reference sequence). The CDR3 spells CSASGGGREYF. DNA of the CDR3: TGCAGTGCTAGTGGCGGGGGGCGCGAGTATTTT.

The J gene is TRBJ2-5, the V gene TRBV5-4; the D gene is possibly TRBD2 (5 bases). This CDR3 has 16 amino acids. Germline assignment: CDR1 SGHNT and CDR2 YYREEE (reference sequence). Deletions cut 1 base from V and 1 base from J, with 14 bases between. The CDR3 sequence is CASSLKSGSRQETQYF. Here the CDR3 DNA reads TGTGCCAGCAGCTTGAAATCGGGGAGCCGCCAAGAGACCCAGTACTTC.

Worth noting for this clone: The sample has other DNA sequences that encode this CDR3 too. This chain joins TRBV7-2 and TRBJ2-7, with 11 bases matching TRBD2. Trimming removed 5 bases from V and 3 bases from J; junction bases left unmatched: 6. Germline CDR1 is SGHTA and CDR2 is FQGNSA. The CDR3 loop spans 15 amino acids. In DNA form, the CDR3 reads TGTGCCAGCAGCCTAGGGCTAGCGGGGGGCTACGAGCAGTACTTC. This translates into CASSLGLAGGYEQYF.